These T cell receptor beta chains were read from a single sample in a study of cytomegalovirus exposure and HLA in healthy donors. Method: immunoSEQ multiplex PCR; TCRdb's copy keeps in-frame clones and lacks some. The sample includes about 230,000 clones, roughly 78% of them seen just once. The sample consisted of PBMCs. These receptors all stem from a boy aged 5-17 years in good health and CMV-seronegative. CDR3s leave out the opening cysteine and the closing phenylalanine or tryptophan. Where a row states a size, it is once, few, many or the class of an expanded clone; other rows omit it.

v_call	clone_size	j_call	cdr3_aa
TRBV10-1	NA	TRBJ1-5	ASSEYSGQPQH
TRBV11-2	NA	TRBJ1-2	ASSRTQGVPNYGYT
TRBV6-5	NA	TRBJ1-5	ASSARESRQPQH
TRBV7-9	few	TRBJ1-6	ASSLLGLASSPLH
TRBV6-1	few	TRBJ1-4	ASSKQGANEKLF
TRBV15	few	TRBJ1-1	ATSRDSGSRRAF
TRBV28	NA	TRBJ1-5	ATTFRLRGESQH
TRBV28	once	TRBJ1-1	ASGATWDTEAF
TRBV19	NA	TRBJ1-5	ATGMNSNQPQH
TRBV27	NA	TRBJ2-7	ASTPAVGQGYEQY
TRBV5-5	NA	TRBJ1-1	ASSLLPGGANTEAF
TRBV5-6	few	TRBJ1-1	ASRRGVQSEAF
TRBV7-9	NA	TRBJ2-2	ASSLSLTGELF